This entry features one T cell receptor (beta chain) sequence. Its antigen is currently unknown. The junction had 4 bases not matched to a gene; V was cut back by 2 bases and J by 0 bases. The germline V gene has CDR1 SGHVS and CDR2 FNYEAQ. The CDR3 runs to 16 residues. This sample is drawn from a study of cytomegalovirus exposure and HLA in healthy donors. A multiplex PCR was run with 60 Vbeta primers and 13 Jbeta primers. Per the original data handling: A later analysis tallied approximately 80 million unique TCR beta chains, 8.5 million to 11 million of them shared. TCRdb's copy holds only in-frame clones and misses some; the assay was immunoSEQ multiplex PCR. The DNA was the basis for D and trimming; V, J and clone size are from that table. The sample includes roughly 190,000 clones, around three quarters of them seen just once. Study-wide findings and caveats: Further analysis was carried out later, and it showed several of the most significant clusters appearing linked to common viral pathogens. The authors later linked a missense DCLRE1C variant to TCR beta V- and J-gene trimming.

The chain is built from TRBV7-6 and TRBJ1-3; 7 bases are shared with TRBD1. What was sequenced was PBMCs. The TCR was taken from a woman in her 30s in good health and CMV-seropositive. In nucleotides, the CDR3 is TGTGCCAGCAGCTTAAAGGGGGCAGGCTCTGGAAACACCATATATTTT. Translated, it gives CASSLKGAGSGNTIYF.